This passage covers 8 T cell receptor beta chains from one sample sequenced in a study of shared clonotypes between healthy human individuals. Method: immunoSEQ multiplex PCR; TCRdb's copy keeps in-frame clones and lacks some. The sample contains approximately 710,000 clones, 80% to 95% of which appear only once. Specimen: memory CD8+ T cells from PBMCs. As for subset: CD45RO+ cells pooled with CCR7-negative TemRA cells. The receptors were sampled from a man younger than 30 in good health. Some clones in this sample may be carry-over from other donors' samples.

The chain carries TRBV10-3 and TRBJ2-3; D is perhaps TRBD1 or TRBD2 (5 bases each). Trimming shortened V by 6 bases and J by 1 base, and 11 bases separated the two germline ends. Per the germline V gene, CDR1 is ENHRY and CDR2 is SYGVKD. The CDR3 sequence is 14 residues long. DNA for the CDR3: TGTGCCATCAGGGACTTGGGGGGCACAGATACGCAGTATTTT. It codes for CAIRDLGGTDTQYF.

Worth noting for this clone: The same CDR3 arises from other DNA sequences in this sample as well. The rearrangement links TRBV7-9 to TRBJ2-5; D unresolved. The CDR3 sequence is 13 residues long. CDR1 SEHNR and CDR2 FQNEAQ come from the germline V gene (reference sequence). Trimming shortened V by 1 base and J by 1 base, and 4 bases separated the two germline ends. Here the CDR3 reads CASSLGGQETQYF. CDR3 coding DNA: TGTGCCAGCAGCTTAGGCGGCCAAGAGACCCAGTACTTC.

The chain recombines TRBV5-4 with TRBJ1-1; D perhaps matches TRBD1 (6 bases). Trimming shortened V by 3 bases and J by 4 bases, and 13 bases separated the two germline ends. Germline loops: CDR1 SGHNT, CDR2 YYREEE (reference sequence). The CDR3 covers 14 residues. The CDR3 region is CASSYRGKGTEAFF. Written as DNA, the CDR3 is TGTGCCAGCAGCTATAGGGGGAAGGGCACTGAAGCTTTCTTT.

This chain joins TRBV27 and TRBJ1-4; D ambiguous. In germline, CDR1 is MNHEY, CDR2 SMNVEV (reference sequence). Between the trimmed V and J ends, which lost 3 bases and 3 bases, there was a span of 8 bases. The CDR3 length is 14 residues. CDR3 DNA: TGTGCCAGCAGTTTTGCCAGAGCTAATGAAAAACTGTTTTTT. This translates into CASSFARANEKLFF.

V gene TRBV4-1 combines with J gene TRBJ1-1, with 7 bases aligning to TRBD1. The V segment lost 10 bases and the J segment 5 bases; nucleotides outside the gene matches: 10. Germline CDR1 and CDR2: MGHRA and YSYEKL. This CDR3 has 13 amino acids. The CDR3 DNA is TGCGCCACTACCGACAGGGTCGGGACTGAAGCTTTCTTT. Translation gives CATTDRVGTEAFF.

The chain links TRBV9 to TRBJ2-7; 7 nucleotides agree with TRBD2. Germline CDR1 reads SGDLS; CDR2 reads YYNGEE. This CDR3 is built from 16 residues. The trim removed 1 base at V and 3 bases at J, leaving 10 bases unmatched. This chain's CDR3 is CASSVTPAGEGYEQYF. For the CDR3, the DNA is TGTGCCAGCAGCGTAACCCCTGCGGGGGAAGGCTACGAGCAGTACTTC.

Of note for this clone: Distinct nucleotide sequences in the sample also encode this CDR3. The rearrangement uses TRBV19 and TRBJ2-1, with 9 bases matching TRBD2. The CDR3 is 16 amino acids. After removal of 1 base from V and 4 bases from J, the junction contained 5 bases not matched to a gene. Germline V lookup: CDR1 LNHDA, CDR2 SQIVND (reference sequence). CDR3 in DNA: TGTGCCAGTAGTATAGTGGGGCTAGCGGGATACAATGAGCAGTTCTTC. This encodes CASSIVGLAGYNEQFF.

The chain joins TRBV7-2 to TRBJ2-7; TRBD1 or TRBD2 may be the D gene (5 bases each). The CDR3 extends over 16 amino acids. Germline CDR1 and CDR2: SGHTA and FQGNSA. V lost 5 bases and J 3 bases, leaving 20 bases between the germline ends. The CDR3 reads CASSPTEREKGYEQYF. The CDR3 DNA follows: TGTGCCAGCAGCCCGACAGAAAGGGAGAAAGGCTACGAGCAGTACTTC. Full variable domain (outside the CDR3, taken from reference TRBV7-2 and TRBJ2-7): GAGVSQSPSNKVTEKGKDVELRCDPISGHTALYWYRQSLGQGLEFLIYFQGNSAPDKSGLPSDRFSAERTGGSVSTLTIQRTQQEDSAVYLCASSPTEREKGYEQYFGPGTRLTVT.